This section outlines one TCR beta chain sequence together with its context. The data stem from a study of CD8 T cells in Susac syndrome. In blood CD8+ and CD4+ T cells, TCR beta underwent sequencing. The CD8+ and CD4+ T cells were negatively isolated, with the TEMRA cells enriched by FACS. The RNA, 0.5 to 1 ug, was put through reverse transcription using random hexamers. The TCR beta CDR3 was amplified by immunoSEQ multiplex PCR across 54 Vbeta, 13 Jbeta. TCRdb passed the immunoSEQ multiplex PCR reads through MiXCR, listing each CDR3 protein once. Among approximately 150,000 distinct CDR3 sequences listed, around 94% were seen once. Germline V gene lookup returns CDR1 SGHNT and CDR2 YYREEE (reference sequence). This CDR3 is built from 17 residues. V shed 3 bases and J 5 bases; nucleotides not matched to a gene: 11.

The source of this sequence is a human donor in good health. The sequencing input was CD4+ T cells from PBMCs. The chain has TRBV5-4 and TRBJ2-2; 9 nucleotides align to TRBD1. In DNA, the CDR3 is TGTGCCAGCAGCTCCCTCGGGGGACAGGGTGGGACCGGGGAGCTGTTTTTT. Translated, it gives CASSSLGGQGGTGELFF.